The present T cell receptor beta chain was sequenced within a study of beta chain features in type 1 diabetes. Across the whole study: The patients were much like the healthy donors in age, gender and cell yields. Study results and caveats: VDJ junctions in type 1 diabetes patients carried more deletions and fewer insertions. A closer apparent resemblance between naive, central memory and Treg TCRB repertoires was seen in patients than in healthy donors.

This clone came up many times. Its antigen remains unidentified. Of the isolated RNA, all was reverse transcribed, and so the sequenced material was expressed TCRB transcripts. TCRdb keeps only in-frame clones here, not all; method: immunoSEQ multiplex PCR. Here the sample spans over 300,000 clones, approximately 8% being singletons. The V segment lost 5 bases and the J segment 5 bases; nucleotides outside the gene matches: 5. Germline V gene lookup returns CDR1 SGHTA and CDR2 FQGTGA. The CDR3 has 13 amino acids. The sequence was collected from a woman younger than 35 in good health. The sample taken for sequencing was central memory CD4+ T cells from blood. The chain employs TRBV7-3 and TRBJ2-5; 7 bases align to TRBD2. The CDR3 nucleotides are TGTGCCAGCAGCAGGACTAGTTATGAGACCCAGTACTTC. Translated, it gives CASSRTSYETQYF.